This T cell receptor (beta chain) came from a study of Ad26.COV2.S vaccination and SARS-CoV-2 variants. Study information: Donor was assigned to the Ad26.COV2.S arm of trial COV1001. Intramuscular Ad26.COV2.S at 5x10^10 or 1x10^11 viral particles.

Treatment defined: over 15 received Ad26.COV2.S at low or high dose, single or two shots; about 5 received placebo; per-sample allocation not given. Repertoires come from day 63 after the first vaccine or placebo injection. Vaccination used an Ad26 vector expressing Wuhan-strain SARS-CoV-2 spike. CDR1 SGDLS and CDR2 YYNGEE come from the germline V gene. This CDR3 has 15 residues. V dropped 0 bases and J dropped 4; count of bases not matched to a gene: 5. TCRdb's table, derived via immunoSEQ multiplex PCR, lists solely in-frame clones and lacks some. The sample includes 510,000 or so clones, around 88% of them seen just once.

The source of this sequence is a person between 18 and 59 years old who received the Ad26.COV2.S COVID-19 vaccine or a placebo. Sequenced material: peripheral blood, taken in a trial of Ad26.COV2.S vaccine versus placebo. This chain links TRBV9 with TRBJ2-7, with 9 nucleotides matching TRBD1. Here the CDR3 reads CASSVGGTGLYEQYF. In DNA form, the CDR3 reads TGTGCCAGCAGCGTAGGTGGGACAGGGCTGTACGAGCAGTACTTC.